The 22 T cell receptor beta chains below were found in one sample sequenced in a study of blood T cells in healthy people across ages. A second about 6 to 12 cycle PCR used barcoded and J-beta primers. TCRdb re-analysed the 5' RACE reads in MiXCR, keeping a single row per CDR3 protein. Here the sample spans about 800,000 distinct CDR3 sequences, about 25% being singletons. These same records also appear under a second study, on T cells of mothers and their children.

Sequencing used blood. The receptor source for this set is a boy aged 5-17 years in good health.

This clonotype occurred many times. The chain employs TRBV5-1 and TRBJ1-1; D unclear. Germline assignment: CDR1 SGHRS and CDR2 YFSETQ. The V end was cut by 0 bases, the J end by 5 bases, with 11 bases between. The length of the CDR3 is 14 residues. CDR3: CASSLDGVGTEAFF. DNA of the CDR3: TGCGCCAGCAGCTTGGATGGGGTCGGAACTGAAGCTTTCTTT.

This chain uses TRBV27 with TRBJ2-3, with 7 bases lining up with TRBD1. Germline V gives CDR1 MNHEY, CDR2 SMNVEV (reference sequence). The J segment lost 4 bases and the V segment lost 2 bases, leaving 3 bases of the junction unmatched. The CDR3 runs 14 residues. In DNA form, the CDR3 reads TGTGCCAGCAGTTTAGGGACAGAAGCAGATACGCAGTATTTT. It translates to CASSLGTEADTQYF.

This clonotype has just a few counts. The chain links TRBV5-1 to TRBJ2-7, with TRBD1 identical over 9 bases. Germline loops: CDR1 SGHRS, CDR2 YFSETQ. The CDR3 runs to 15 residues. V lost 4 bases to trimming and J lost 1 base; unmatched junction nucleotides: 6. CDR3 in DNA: TGCGCCAGCAGCGCGGGACAGGGAACATCCTACGAGCAGTACTTC. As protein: CASSAGQGTSYEQYF.

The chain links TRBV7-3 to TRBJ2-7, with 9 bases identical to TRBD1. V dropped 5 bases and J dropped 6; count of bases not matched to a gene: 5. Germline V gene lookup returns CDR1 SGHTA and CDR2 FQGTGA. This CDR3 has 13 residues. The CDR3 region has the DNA TGTGCCAGCAGCGACGGGACAGGGCTCGAGCAGTACTTC. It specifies CASSDGTGLEQYF.

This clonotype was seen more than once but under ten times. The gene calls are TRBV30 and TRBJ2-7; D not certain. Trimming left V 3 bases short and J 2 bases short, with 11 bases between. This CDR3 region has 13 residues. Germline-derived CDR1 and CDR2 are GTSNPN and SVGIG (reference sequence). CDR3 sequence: CAWRGDGAYEQYF. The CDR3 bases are TGTGCCTGGAGGGGTGACGGAGCCTACGAGCAGTACTTC. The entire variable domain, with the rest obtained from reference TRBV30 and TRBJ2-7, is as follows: SQTIHQWPATLVQPVGSPLSLECTVEGTSNPNLYWYRQAAGRGLQLLFYSVGIGQISSEVPQNLSASRPQDRQFILSSKKLLLSDSGFYLCAWRGDGAYEQYFGPGTRLTVT.

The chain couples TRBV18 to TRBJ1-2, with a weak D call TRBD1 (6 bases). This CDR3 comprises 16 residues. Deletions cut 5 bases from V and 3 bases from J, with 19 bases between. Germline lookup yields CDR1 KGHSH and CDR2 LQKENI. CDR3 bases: TGTGCCAGCTCAAGCAGGGCAGGGGATGGGGACTATGGCTACACCTTC. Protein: CASSSRAGDGDYGYTF.

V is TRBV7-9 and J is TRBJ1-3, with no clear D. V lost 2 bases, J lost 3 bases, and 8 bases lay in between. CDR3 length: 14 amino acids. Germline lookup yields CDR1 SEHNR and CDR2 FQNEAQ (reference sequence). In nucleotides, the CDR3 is TGTGCCAGCAGCTTACCGGGTAGTGGAAACACCATATATTTT. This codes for CASSLPGSGNTIYF. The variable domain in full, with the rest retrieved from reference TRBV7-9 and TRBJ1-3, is DTGVSQNPRHKITKRGQNVTFRCDPISEHNRLYWYRQTLGQGPEFLTYFQNEAQLEKSRLLSDRFSAERPKGSFSTLEIQRTEQGDSAMYLCASSLPGSGNTIYFGEGSWLTVV.

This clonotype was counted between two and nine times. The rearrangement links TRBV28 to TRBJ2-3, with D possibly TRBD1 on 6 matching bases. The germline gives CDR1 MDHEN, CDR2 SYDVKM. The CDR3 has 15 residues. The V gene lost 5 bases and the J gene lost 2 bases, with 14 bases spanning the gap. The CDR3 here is CASSPLTGVTDTQYF. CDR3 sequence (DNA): TGTGCCAGCAGTCCTCTGACAGGAGTCACAGATACGCAGTATTTT.

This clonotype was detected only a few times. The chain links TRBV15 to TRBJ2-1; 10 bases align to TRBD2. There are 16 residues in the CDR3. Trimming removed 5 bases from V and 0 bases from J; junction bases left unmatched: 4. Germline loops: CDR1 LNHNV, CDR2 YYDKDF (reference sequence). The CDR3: CATSQKRGGSYNEQFF. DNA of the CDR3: TGTGCCACCAGCCAGAAGCGGGGGGGCTCCTACAATGAGCAGTTCTTC.

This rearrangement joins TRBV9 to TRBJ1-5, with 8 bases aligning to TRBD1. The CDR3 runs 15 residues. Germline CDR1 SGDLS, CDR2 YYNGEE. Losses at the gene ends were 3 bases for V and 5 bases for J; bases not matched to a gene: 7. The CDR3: CASSADRGLYQPQHF. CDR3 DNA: TGTGCCAGCAGCGCCGACAGGGGACTATATCAGCCCCAGCATTTT.

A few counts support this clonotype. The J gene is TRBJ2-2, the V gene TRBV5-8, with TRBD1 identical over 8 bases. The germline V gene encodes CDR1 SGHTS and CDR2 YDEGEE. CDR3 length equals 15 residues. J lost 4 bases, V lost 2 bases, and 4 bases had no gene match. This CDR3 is CASSFYRGFTGELFF. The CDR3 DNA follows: TGTGCCAGCAGCTTCTACAGGGGGTTCACCGGGGAGCTGTTTTTT.

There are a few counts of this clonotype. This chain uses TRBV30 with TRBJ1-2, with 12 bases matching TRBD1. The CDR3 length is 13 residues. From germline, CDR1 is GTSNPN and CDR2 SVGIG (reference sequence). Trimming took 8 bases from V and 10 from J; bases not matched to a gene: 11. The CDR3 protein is CAGLTGTGGAYTF. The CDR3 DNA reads TGTGCCGGACTAACCGGGACAGGGGGCGCCTACACCTTC.

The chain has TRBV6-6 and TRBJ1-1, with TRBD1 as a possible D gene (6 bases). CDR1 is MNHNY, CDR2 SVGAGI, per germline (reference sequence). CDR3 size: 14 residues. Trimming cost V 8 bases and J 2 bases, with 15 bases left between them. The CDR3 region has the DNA TGTGCCAGCCTGCGGGGGGCCTCCAACACTGAAGCTTTCTTT. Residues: CASLRGASNTEAFF.

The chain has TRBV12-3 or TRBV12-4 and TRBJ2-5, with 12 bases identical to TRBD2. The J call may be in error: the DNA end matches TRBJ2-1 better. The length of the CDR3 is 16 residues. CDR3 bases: TGTGCCAGCAGCCTAGCGGGGGGGCCCCCTGGCACTGAGCAGTTCTTC. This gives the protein CASSLAGGPPGTEQFF.

The CDR3 sequence: CASSLLLAVPPQTQYF. The CDR3 DNA sequence: TGTGCCAGCAGCCTGCTTCTAGCAGTGCCGCCGCAGACCCAGTACTTC. The genes are TRBV7-2 and TRBJ2-5, with D possibly being TRBD2 (5 bases). The CDR3 length is 16 residues. Germline CDR1 and CDR2: SGHTA and FQGNSA. V lost 5 bases and J 6 bases, leaving 22 bases between the germline ends.

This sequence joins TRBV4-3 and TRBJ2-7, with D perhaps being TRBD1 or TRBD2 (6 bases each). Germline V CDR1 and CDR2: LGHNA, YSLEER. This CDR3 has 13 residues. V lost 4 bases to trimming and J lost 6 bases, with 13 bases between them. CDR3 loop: CASSPGGRAEQYF. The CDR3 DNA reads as TGCGCCAGCAGCCCCGGGGGCCGAGCCGAGCAGTACTTC.

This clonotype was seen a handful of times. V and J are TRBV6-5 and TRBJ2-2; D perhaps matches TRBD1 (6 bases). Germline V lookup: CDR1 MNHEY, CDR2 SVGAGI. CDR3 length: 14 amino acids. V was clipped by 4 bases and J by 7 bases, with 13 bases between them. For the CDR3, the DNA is TGTGCCAGCAGTTGGACAGACCCGGGCGGGGAGCTGTTTTTT. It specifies CASSWTDPGGELFF.

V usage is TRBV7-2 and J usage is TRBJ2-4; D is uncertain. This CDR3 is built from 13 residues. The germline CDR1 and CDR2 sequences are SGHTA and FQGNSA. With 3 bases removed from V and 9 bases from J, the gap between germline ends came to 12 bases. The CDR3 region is CASSLGFGPIQYF. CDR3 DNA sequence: TGTGCCAGCAGCTTGGGGTTCGGGCCCATTCAGTACTTC.

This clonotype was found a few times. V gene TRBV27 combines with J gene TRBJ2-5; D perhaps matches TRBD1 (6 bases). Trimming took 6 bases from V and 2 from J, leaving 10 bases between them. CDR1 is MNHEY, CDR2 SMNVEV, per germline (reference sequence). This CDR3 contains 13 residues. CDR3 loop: CASSHRAQETQYF. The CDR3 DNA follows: TGTGCCAGCAGCCACAGGGCACAAGAGACCCAGTACTTC.

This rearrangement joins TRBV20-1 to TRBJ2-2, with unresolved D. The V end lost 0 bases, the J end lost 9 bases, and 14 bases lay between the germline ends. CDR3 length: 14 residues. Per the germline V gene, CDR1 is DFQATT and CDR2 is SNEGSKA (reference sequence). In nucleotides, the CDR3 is TGCAGTGCTAGAGATCCCGCACGACCTTGGGAGCTGTTTTTT. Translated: CSARDPARPWELFF.

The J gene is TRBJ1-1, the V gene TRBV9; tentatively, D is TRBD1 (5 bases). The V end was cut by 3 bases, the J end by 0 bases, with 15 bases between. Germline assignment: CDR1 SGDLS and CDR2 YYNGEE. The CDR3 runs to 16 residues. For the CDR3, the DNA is TGTGCCAGCAGCGCGAGTCCGGGACGGTTGAACACTGAAGCTTTCTTT. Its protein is CASSASPGRLNTEAFF.

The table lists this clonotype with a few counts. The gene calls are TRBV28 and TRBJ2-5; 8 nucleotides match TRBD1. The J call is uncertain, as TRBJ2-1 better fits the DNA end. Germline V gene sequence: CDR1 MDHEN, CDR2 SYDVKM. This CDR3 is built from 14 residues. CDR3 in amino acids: CASSLPGGGDEQFF. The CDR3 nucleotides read TGTGCCAGCAGTTTACCAGGGGGCGGGGATGAGCAGTTCTTC.